The next 16 T cell receptor beta chains were all read from a single sample in a study of metastatic and nonmetastatic thyroid tumors. TCRdb re-analyzed the PCR reads using MiXCR. The sample has tens of thousands of clones; 17% are singletons. None of the patients had undergone any treatment ahead of thyroid surgery. The specimen was blood. All receptors derive from a male donor with papillary thyroid cancer or a benign thyroid nodule (not recorded which). Some clones in this sample may be carry-over from other donors' samples.

The V and J genes are TRBV19 and TRBJ2-1, with D perhaps TRBD1 or TRBD2 (5 bases each). Germline values: CDR1 LNHDA, CDR2 SQIVND (reference sequence). CDR3 length: 15 residues. With 3 bases removed from V and 5 bases from J, the gap between germline ends came to 14 bases. CDR3 amino acids: CASSISQGSDNEQFF. CDR3 bases: TGTGCCAGTAGTATCTCGCAGGGTAGCGACAATGAGCAGTTCTTC.

This clone was counted only a few times. CDR3 loop: CASRLGDSYEQYF. DNA of the CDR3: TGTGCCAGCAGGCTCGGGGACTCCTACGAGCAGTACTTC. The chain has TRBV12-3 or TRBV12-4 and TRBJ2-7; tentative D call: TRBD2 (5 bases). V was pared by 6 bases and J by 0 bases, with 9 bases between. This CDR3 contains 13 residues.

This clone has at least ten counts. The chain combines TRBV30 with TRBJ1-4; 8 positions agree with TRBD1. Germline V gene lookup returns CDR1 GTSNPN and CDR2 SVGIG (reference sequence). The CDR3 runs to 15 residues. After removal of 1 base from V and 10 bases from J, the junction contained 11 bases not matched to a gene. CDR3 sequence (DNA): TGTGCCTGGAGTGGAGTCGGACAGGGTGGTGGAAAACTGTTTTTT. It specifies CAWSGVGQGGGKLFF.

Relative to its sample, this clone is medium-sized. V gene TRBV12-3 or TRBV12-4 combines with J gene TRBJ2-7, with 12 positions matching TRBD2. The CDR3 loop spans 14 amino acids. The V and J ends lost 6 bases and 4 bases, in that order; junction bases with no gene match: 4. The CDR3 nucleotides read TGTGCCAGCAGGAAGACTAGCGGGAGTTACGAGCAGTACTTC. This sequence encodes CASRKTSGSYEQYF.

This chain joins TRBV7-8 and TRBJ2-6; D gene unclear. Germline CDR1 and CDR2: SGHVS and FQNEAQ. Trimming removed 3 bases from V and 0 bases from J, with 3 bases in between. The CDR3 covers 14 residues. The CDR3: CASSFVSGANVLTF. The CDR3 DNA reads TGTGCCAGCAGCTTCGTCTCTGGGGCCAACGTCCTGACTTTC.

A note on this clone: Compared with germline, one end of the junction differs, possibly owing to a read error. The rearrangement joins TRBV2 to TRBJ2-7; 7 bases are shared with TRBD1. The CDR3 spans 14 residues. The germline gives CDR1 SNHLY, CDR2 FYNNEI. The DNA of the CDR3 is TGTGTCAGCACAGCACCCGACAGGGTGCCCGAGCAGTACTTC. Translated, it gives CVSTAPDRVPEQYF.

By share of the sample, this clone is medium-sized. V gene TRBV27 combines with J gene TRBJ2-7, with 7 bases matching TRBD2. CDR1 and CDR2 from the germline V gene are MNHEY and SMNVEV (reference sequence). The ends lost 5 bases at V and 5 bases at J; junction bases unmatched: 9. The CDR3 is 14 amino acids. CDR3 DNA: TGTGCCAGCAGTGGGGGAGGGTTACCGAACGAGCAGTACTTC. Amino acid sequence: CASSGGGLPNEQYF.

This clone was picked up many times. The genes are TRBV6-1 and TRBJ1-2, with D unclear. V lost 2 bases to trimming and J lost 4 bases, with 14 bases between them. The CDR3 has 15 residues. The germline gives CDR1 MNHNS, CDR2 SASEGT. CDR3 amino acids: CASSEQSGLSYGYTF. CDR3 DNA sequence: TGTGCCAGCAGTGAACAAAGTGGTCTTTCCTATGGCTACACCTTC.

Worth noting for this clone: This sequence may be a read error, since a much larger clone differs from it by one base. The chain uses TRBV12-3 or TRBV12-4 and TRBJ1-1; D remains unclear. CDR3 length: 13 amino acids. CDR3 nucleotides: TGTGTCAGCAGTCCGTCTATGGACACTGAAGCTTTCTTT. This sequence encodes CVSSPSMDTEAFF.

This chain links TRBV5-4 with TRBJ2-3; no reliable D call. Germline V gene lookup returns CDR1 SGHNT and CDR2 YYREEE (reference sequence). V lost 4 bases to trimming and J lost 2 bases, with 11 bases between them. The CDR3 covers 14 residues. CDR3 nucleotides: TGTGCCAGCAGCCCACCAGCTCCCACAGATACGCAGTATTTT. Protein sequence: CASSPPAPTDTQYF.

This clone was detected ten times or more. This may come from a read error, since a much larger clone is one base off. Additional DNA sequences in this sample encode the identical CDR3. In DNA, the CDR3 is TGTGCCAGCAGCGGACTGGCGGGAGCGAACACCGGGGAGCTGTTTTTT. Protein sequence: CASSGLAGANTGELFF. V is TRBV11-2 and J is TRBJ2-2; the match to TRBD2 covers 7 bases. The germline V gene has CDR1 SGHAT and CDR2 FQNNGV. The V gene end was trimmed by 5 bases and the J gene end by 0 bases; junction bases not matched to a gene: 6. The CDR3 is made up of 16 amino acids.

The chain recombines TRBV20-1 with TRBJ2-1, with 7 bases that match TRBD2. Germline assignment: CDR1 DFQATT and CDR2 SNEGSKA (reference sequence). This CDR3 contains 11 residues. Losses at the gene ends were 5 bases for V and 9 bases for J; bases not matched to a gene: 4. Here the CDR3 reads CSALKRGEQFF. The CDR3 DNA follows: TGCAGTGCTTTAAAGCGGGGTGAGCAGTTCTTC.

This clone was seen a few times. V gene TRBV12-3 or TRBV12-4 combines with J gene TRBJ2-1, with D perhaps TRBD2 (6 bases). The CDR3 consists of 14 residues. The germline V and J ends were trimmed by 2 bases and 10 bases, with 15 bases remaining between them. This CDR3 is CASSLQGKGGEQFF. CDR3 in DNA: TGTGCCAGCAGTTTACAGGGAAAAGGAGGGGAGCAGTTCTTC.

Notes on this clone: Germline and junction disagree at one end, which may indicate a read error. This chain links TRBV4-2 with TRBJ2-7; 8 positions agree with TRBD1. CDR3 length equals 15 residues. Germline CDR1 and CDR2: LGHNA and YNFKEQ. The CDR3 spells CANSQPGQVGYEQYF. CDR3 coding DNA: TGTGCCAACAGCCAGCCGGGACAGGTGGGTTACGAGCAGTACTTC.

In this sample, this clone turned up a few times. The chain is built from TRBV25-1 and TRBJ2-5; no clear D gene. The V and J ends lost 5 bases and 2 bases respectively, with 21 bases between them. CDR3 length: 17 residues. Germline CDR1 MGHDK, CDR2 SYGVNS. The chain's CDR3 is CASSPRFSRQLQETQYF. The CDR3 nucleotides read TGTGCCAGCAGTCCAAGGTTCTCTAGACAATTACAAGAGACCCAGTACTTC.

This clone has a count of ten or more. This rearrangement joins TRBV5-1 to TRBJ1-1; D gene unclear. V dropped 0 bases and J dropped 8 bases, with 11 bases sitting between them. Per the germline V gene, CDR1 is SGHRS and CDR2 is YFSETQ. CDR3 length equals 13 residues. Here the CDR3 DNA reads TGCGCCAGCAGCTTGGTCTCCCAGACAGAAGCTTTCTTT. This translates into CASSLVSQTEAFF.